Listed here are 23 T cell receptor beta chains from one sample, sequenced in a study of CD8+CD57+ T cells in acquired aplastic anemia. The TCR beta profiling, which covered VDJ combination and CDR3 sequence, was carried out using genomic DNA as the template. TCRdb reprocessed the reads with MiXCR, giving one entry per CDR3 protein. The sample has about 420,000 distinct CDR3 sequences, 55% to 70% seen once. The sequenced material came from sorted CD4+, CD8+, or CD8+CD57+ T cells (not recorded which) from PBMCs. The receptors come from a human donor in good health, serving as a control.

Comment on this clonotype: Because it lacks the conserved phenylalanine or tryptophan at the end, this CDR3 is likely a read error. The DNA is left out, because the CDR3 cannot be placed on it with certainty; the CDR3 is given as TCRdb lists it. J is TRBJ1-3 and V is TRBV2. The CDR3 spans 16 amino acids, including both terminal residues. Germline values: CDR1 SNHLY, CDR2 FYNNEI. This CDR3 reads CASSEGFTVDEQFFGP.

This rearrangement joins TRBV5-6 to TRBJ2-7; D uncertain. Germline V CDR1 and CDR2: SGHDT, YYEEEE. V was clipped by 4 bases and J by 7 bases, with 9 bases between them. This CDR3 comprises 11 residues. CDR3 coding DNA: TGTGCCAGCAGCATCGGATTGGAGCAGTACTTC. Translated: CASSIGLEQYF.

The CDR3 loop reads CASSQPGTDYGYTF. CDR3 nucleotides: TGTGCCAGCAGCCAACCGGGGACCGATTATGGCTACACCTTC. The V call is TRBV6-6, the J call TRBJ1-2, with D tentatively TRBD1 (5 bases). The CDR3 contains 14 residues. Trimming pared 6 bases from V and 5 bases from J, leaving 16 bases between. Per germline, CDR1 MNHNY and CDR2 SVGAGI (reference sequence).

This clonotype was seen ten or more times. The chain links TRBV10-1 to TRBJ2-1, with TRBD2 identical over 15 bases. CDR1 and CDR2 (germline): WNHNN, SYGVQD (reference sequence). This CDR3 contains 15 residues. The V and J ends lost 5 bases and 7 bases, in that order; junction bases with no gene match: 3. The CDR3 is CASSRTSGGANEQFF. In DNA form, the CDR3 reads TGCGCCAGCAGTCGGACTAGCGGGGGGGCAAATGAGCAGTTCTTC.

Of note for this clonotype: Given the absence of the conserved phenylalanine or tryptophan at the CDR3 end, a read error is likely. The limits of the CDR3 on the DNA are not certain, so only TCRdb's listed CDR3 is given. The rearrangement uses TRBV20-1 and TRBJ2-3; TRBD2, the table's D call, lacks a check against the DNA. The CDR3 sequence runs 10 residues, both termini included. CDR1 DFQATT and CDR2 SNEGSKA come from the germline V gene (reference sequence). The CDR3 spells CSARTERGEV.

Worth noting for this clonotype: Germline is not matched at one junction end, which may reflect a read error. The rearrangement links TRBV2 to TRBJ2-1; tentatively, D is TRBD2 (6 bases). This CDR3 spans 15 amino acids. Germline V gives CDR1 SNHLY, CDR2 FYNNEI. The CDR3: CASSVSGGPYYEQFF. CDR3 coding DNA: TGTGCCAGCAGCGTTAGCGGCGGCCCCTACTATGAGCAGTTCTTC.

The V call is TRBV19, the J call TRBJ1-6; D uncertain. CDR1 LNHDA and CDR2 SQIVND come from the germline V gene (reference sequence). V gave up 1 base and J gave up 10 bases, with 11 bases separating them. This CDR3 contains 14 residues. The CDR3: CASSIGPLDSPLHF. The CDR3 region has the DNA TGTGCCAGTAGTATAGGACCTCTCGACTCACCCCTCCACTTT.

This clonotype was observed a few times. The V call is TRBV6-6, the J call TRBJ2-5; TRBD2 agrees at 7 bases. Germline CDR1 MNHNY, CDR2 SVGAGI (reference sequence). There are 16 residues in the CDR3. The V segment lost 6 bases and the J segment 4 bases; nucleotides outside the gene matches: 14. The CDR3 nucleotides read TGTGCCAGCAGCCCCCTGGGAAGCGGGGTTCGAGAGACCCAGTACTTC. It yields the protein CASSPLGSGVRETQYF.

The chain joins TRBV7-3 to TRBJ2-7; tentative D call: TRBD1 (6 bases). V gave up 6 bases and J gave up 10 bases, with 22 bases separating them. The CDR3 loop spans 14 amino acids. Germline V CDR1 and CDR2: SGHTA, FQGTGA. This CDR3 is CASSKQGLTLDQYF. DNA for the CDR3: TGTGCCAGCAGTAAACAGGGTCTCACTCTCGATCAGTACTTC.

This clonotype was seen only once. The V and J genes are TRBV12-3 or TRBV12-4 and TRBJ1-6; 9 bases map to TRBD1. This CDR3 has 15 residues. The CDR3 nucleotides read TGTGCTAGTGGTTTCGTCGGGACAGGGCTTTCACCCCTCCACTTT. This codes for CASGFVGTGLSPLHF.

In its sample, this clonotype was seen many times. The chain combines TRBV19 with TRBJ1-5; 8 nucleotides agree with TRBD1. V lost 9 bases, J lost 4 bases, and 11 bases stayed unmatched. Germline CDR1 is LNHDA and CDR2 is SQIVND (reference sequence). The CDR3 covers 15 residues. CDR3 sequence reads: CASSRTGFWNQPQHF. The CDR3 DNA reads TGTGCCAGCAGCAGGACAGGGTTTTGGAATCAGCCCCAGCATTTT.

V gene TRBV7-9 combines with J gene TRBJ1-3; D uncertain. Deletions cut 8 bases from V and 8 bases from J, with 13 bases between. CDR3 length equals 12 residues. Germline-derived CDR1 and CDR2 are SEHNR and FQNEAQ (reference sequence). Here the CDR3 reads CASRSSSDTIYF. DNA for the CDR3: TGTGCCAGCCGCTCGTCGTCAGACACCATATATTTT.

The CDR3 region is CASSQRTAYEQFF. The CDR3 DNA is TGTGCCAGCAGCCAGCGGACAGCCTATGAGCAGTTCTTC. This chain uses TRBV5-4 with TRBJ2-1; D may be TRBD1 (6 bases). CDR1 is SGHNT and CDR2 is YYREEE in the germline V gene (reference sequence). CDR3 size: 13 residues. V lost 4 bases, J lost 8 bases, and 13 bases lay in between.

This clonotype was found many times. The chain recombines TRBV27 with TRBJ2-5; D perhaps matches TRBD2 (5 bases). The CDR3 totals 13 residues. CDR1 is MNHEY and CDR2 is SMNVEV in the germline V gene (reference sequence). CDR3 nucleotide sequence: TGTGCGGCACGGCCCGGGATGGGGGAGACCCAGTACTTC. The encoded protein is CAARPGMGETQYF.

This rearrangement joins TRBV24-1 to TRBJ1-2; D is unclear. The germline V gene has CDR1 KGHDR and CDR2 SFDVKD. Trimming stripped 9 bases from V and 3 bases from J, with 16 bases between. CDR3 size: 14 residues. Here the CDR3 reads CATSASNRDYGYTF. Written as DNA, the CDR3 is TGTGCCACCTCAGCTTCAAATCGAGACTATGGCTACACCTTC.

Concerning this clonotype itself: The CDR3 does not close with the conserved phenylalanine or tryptophan, likely indicating a read error. It is unclear where the CDR3 begins or ends on the DNA, so no DNA is shown, and the CDR3 is as TCRdb lists it. The chain has TRBV7-2 and TRBJ2-7; the DNA was not compared with TRBD2, the D call given in the table. Germline-derived CDR1 and CDR2 are SGHTA and FQGNSA. Including both end residues, the CDR3 is 13 amino acids long. The CDR3 loop reads CASSLIKLGGAAG.

As to this clonotype: The conserved phenylalanine or tryptophan is not found at the CDR3 terminus, so this likely reflects a read error. The rearrangement links TRBV10-3 to TRBJ1-6; the D gene is possibly TRBD1 (5 bases). Germline assignment: CDR1 ENHRY and CDR2 SYGVKD. The CDR3 has 15 residues. The CDR3 DNA sequence: TGTGCCAGCAGTCGGACATTAGAGGTAAATTCACCCCTCCACTGT. This sequence encodes CASSRTLEVNSPLHC.

The chain uses TRBV9 and TRBJ1-4; a weak D match, TRBD1 (6 bases). Trimming removed 4 bases at V and 14 bases at J, with 21 bases between. The germline gives CDR1 SGDLS, CDR2 YYNGEE. This CDR3 contains 14 residues. DNA for the CDR3: TGTGCCAGCAGCTTTGAGGGGGGTGATGAAGAGCTGTTTTTT. Its translation is CASSFEGGDEELFF.

The chain joins TRBV7-8 to TRBJ2-1; the D call may be TRBD1 or TRBD2 (5 bases each). The CDR3 extends over 11 amino acids. Germline V gene sequence: CDR1 SGHVS, CDR2 FQNEAQ. Trimming pared 5 bases from V and 13 bases from J, leaving 12 bases between. In nucleotides, the CDR3 is TGTGCCAGCAGCCACGGGGCTGATCAGTTCTTC. As protein: CASSHGADQFF.

The V call is TRBV5-4, the J call TRBJ1-5, with a weak D call TRBD1 (5 bases). Germline V gene data show CDR1 as SGHNT and CDR2 as YYREEE (reference sequence). V lost 8 bases, J lost 7 bases, and 22 bases lay in between. There are 15 residues in the CDR3. CDR3 residues: CASRIAQGRSQPQHF. In nucleotides, the CDR3 is TGTGCCAGTCGCATTGCTCAGGGCCGAAGCCAGCCCCAGCATTTT.

The chain couples TRBV20-1 to TRBJ1-1; a possible D gene is TRBD1 (5 bases). The CDR3 loop spans 14 amino acids. Germline CDR1 reads DFQATT; CDR2 reads SNEGSKA (reference sequence). V was cut by 6 bases and J by 3 bases, with 17 bases left in between. The CDR3 loop reads CSAPRRWGDTEAFF. The CDR3 coding sequence is TGCAGTGCCCCTCGCCGGTGGGGCGACACTGAAGCTTTCTTT.

The chain joins TRBV29-1 to TRBJ1-1; tentative D call: TRBD1 (5 bases). Trimming stripped 6 bases from V and 6 bases from J, with 14 bases between. The length of the CDR3 is 12 residues. Germline V gene lookup returns CDR1 SQVTM and CDR2 ANQGSEA. The CDR3 here is CSVGEVEAEAFF. The CDR3 DNA is TGCAGCGTAGGGGAGGTGGAGGCTGAAGCTTTCTTT.

Ten or more counts support this clonotype. V and J are TRBV10-3 and TRBJ2-7; 9 bases fit TRBD1. V was pared by 10 bases and J by 6 bases, with 10 bases of the junction left unmatched. The CDR3 loop spans 13 amino acids. The germline gives CDR1 ENHRY, CDR2 SYGVKD. As DNA, the CDR3 is TGTGCCACGGGGACAGGGAGAAGGGTCGAGCAGTACTTC. Translation: CATGTGRRVEQYF.